Each of the 8 T cell receptor beta chains below was sequenced from the same sample in a study of T-cell memory formation after mild COVID-19. TCRdb reanalysed the 5' RACE reads using MiXCR and keeps one entry per CDR3 protein. The sample shows about 320,000 distinct CDR3 sequences, 14% of them seen only once. The material sequenced was PBMCs or a T cell subset sorted from them (not recorded which). The receptors were sampled from a man between 18 and 29 years old who had mild COVID-19 (a few samples of this study predate the infection). Cell type and time point are not known.

This clonotype has a handful of counts. The gene calls are TRBV6-6 and TRBJ2-2, with D perhaps TRBD1 or TRBD2 (6 bases each). Germline loops: CDR1 MNHNY, CDR2 SVGAGI (reference sequence). Trimming left V 7 bases short and J 0 bases short, with 12 bases between. The CDR3 is made up of 15 amino acids. The chain's CDR3 is CASTLRGPNTGELFF. CDR3 in DNA: TGTGCCAGCACTTTACGGGGGCCGAACACCGGGGAGCTGTTTTTT.

This clonotype was recorded a few times. The chain uses TRBV2 and TRBJ2-5, with D possibly being TRBD1 or TRBD2 (5 bases each). V lost 5 bases to trimming and J lost 5 bases, with 33 bases between them. Germline CDR1 SNHLY, CDR2 FYNNEI. This CDR3 region has 20 residues. In DNA form, the CDR3 reads TGTGCCAGCAGTACCAGACAGAGCATTTCTGGGAGACCCCCGGCCGAGACCCAGTACTTC. Amino acid sequence: CASSTRQSISGRPPAETQYF.

This clonotype has more than one count but fewer than ten. The chain couples TRBV7-9 to TRBJ1-4; D is perhaps TRBD1 (6 bases). The CDR3 runs 15 residues. Germline V CDR1 and CDR2: SEHNR, FQNEAQ (reference sequence). Trimming left V 1 base short and J 6 bases short, with 12 bases between. The CDR3 bases are TGTGCCAGCAGCTTAGTTGACAGGCCGGATGAAAAACTGTTTTTT. This translates into CASSLVDRPDEKLFF. Supplemented by reference TRBV7-9 and TRBJ1-4, the full variable domain reads DTGVSQNPRHKITKRGQNVTFRCDPISEHNRLYWYRQTLGQGPEFLTYFQNEAQLEKSRLLSDRFSAERPKGSFSTLEIQRTEQGDSAMYLCASSLVDRPDEKLFFGSGTQLSVL.

V usage is TRBV7-2 and J usage is TRBJ2-7; D gene uncertain. This CDR3 comprises 12 residues. Germline V gene data show CDR1 as SGHTA and CDR2 as FQGNSA. The V end was cut by 5 bases, the J end by 7 bases, with 12 bases between. The DNA of the CDR3 is TGTGCCAGCAGCCTCGTGCTGGGGGAGCAGTACGTC. It codes for CASSLVLGEQYV.

V usage is TRBV9 and J usage is TRBJ2-1; TRBD1 matches 8 bases. This CDR3 is built from 15 residues. Germline V gene sequence: CDR1 SGDLS, CDR2 YYNGEE. V dropped 1 base and J dropped 9; count of bases not matched to a gene: 9. The CDR3 here is CASSVRFGQGSEQFF. The DNA of the CDR3 is TGTGCCAGCAGCGTAAGATTCGGACAGGGCAGTGAGCAGTTCTTC. Variable domain in full (rest from reference TRBV9 and TRBJ2-1): DSGVTQTPKHLITATGQRVTLRCSPRSGDLSVYWYQQSLDQGLQFLIQYYNGEERAKGNILERFSAQQFPDLHSELNLSSLELGDSALYFCASSVRFGQGSEQFFGPGTRLTVL.

There are a few counts of this clonotype. This chain uses TRBV6-2 or TRBV6-3 with TRBJ1-2; unclear D gene. The CDR3 sequence is 12 residues long. CDR1 is MNHEY, CDR2 SVGEGT, per germline. The ends were cut back, 4 bases at V and 3 bases at J, with 6 bases in the middle. The DNA for the CDR3 is TGTGCCAGCAGTTTAAAGGACTATGGCTACACCTTC. Protein product: CASSLKDYGYTF.

This clonotype turned up a few times. This chain connects TRBV5-1 to TRBJ1-1; no firm D call. The CDR3 spans 14 residues. The V gene's germline CDR1 is SGHRS and CDR2 YFSETQ. V dropped 4 bases and J dropped 6 bases, with 16 bases sitting between them. CDR3 amino acids: CASSLYGVFAEAFF. The CDR3 DNA reads TGCGCCAGCAGCCTTTACGGGGTTTTCGCTGAAGCTTTCTTT.

The genes are TRBV29-1 and TRBJ1-5; D is undetermined. Trimming removed 4 bases from V and 3 bases from J, with 10 bases in between. Looked up from germline, CDR1 is SQVTM and CDR2 is ANQGSEA. This CDR3 spans 13 amino acids. The DNA for the CDR3 is TGCAGCGTTGCGAGTGCCCCCAATCAGCCCCAGCATTTT. This translates into CSVASAPNQPQHF.